This T cell receptor (beta chain) was recovered during a study of blood T cells in healthy people across ages (dated by TCRdb to the mid-2010s). Study-level background: In model experiments, template switching captured roughly one uniquely barcoded TCR beta cDNA molecule for every two T cells. Using the same blood draw, the study looked at two additional independent replicas of 1 million unique cDNA reads for two donors, one aged 18 to 30 and the other aged 80 or older. Donors of different ages were randomly distributed across sequencing lanes to avoid experimental bias. To track age-related changes in TCR beta repertoire diversity, the study relied on deep sequencing normalized with unique cDNA molecular identifiers. The donors were split into four age groups: young (average around 17 years), middle-aged (nearly 40), aged (about 56) and long-lived (approximately 80). The paper's findings and limits, for the study overall: As age increased, observed TCR beta diversity per million T cells dropped in a roughly linear way, and a significant reduction was already evident by age around 41. Compared with the aged group, the long-lived group had more naive CD4+ T cells, fewer expanded clones and increased TCR diversity, suggesting age selection. Because the CMV infection status of the donors was unknown, age-related changes in expanded clonotypes may potentially have been confounded. Conclusive comparison of naive and antigen-experienced compartments was prevented by the profiling of bulk unsorted PBMCs. The percentage of naive T cells measured by flow cytometry correlated strongly with observed TCR beta diversity. Estimates of total diversity based on one million sequenced T cells were considered lower bounds and underestimates.

V and J are trimmed by 7 bases and 6 bases, and the gene matches miss 9 bases of the junction. Including the terminal cysteine and phenylalanine, the CDR3 comprises 14 residues. The kept DNA is CDR3 alone, 42 bases in frame from the first base. The germline V gene specifies MNHEY as CDR1 and SVGEGT as CDR2. With respect to this clonotype: Its antigen is unknown. No base quality information exists; no much larger clone differs at one position.

Systemically healthy Caucasian individuals from Russia, roughly 40 in total and aged about 6 to 90 years, were included as donors. Around 10 milliliters of peripheral blood were collected from each donor into EDTA-treated Vacutainer tubes. PBMCs were isolated by Ficoll-Paque density-gradient centrifugation, with at least 6 million obtained per sample. Total RNA, at least 6 micrograms per sample, was extracted from PBMCs with Trizol reagent. Naive CD45RAhigh/CD27high T cell percentages were measured by flow cytometry on a PBMC aliquot from every donor. The library relied on 5' RACE. Sequenced on an Illumina HiSeq 2500. A second PCR of about 6 to 12 cycles was run with a J-beta primer mix and a sample-barcoded 5' primer. A unique molecular identifier was introduced onto each TCR beta cDNA molecule by a template-switch 5' adaptor carrying 12 random nucleotides. Each sample yielded at least 2.5 million CDR3-containing paired-end reads. The Mint cDNA synthesis kit, primed by a TRBC-specific oligonucleotide, was used to synthesize first-strand cDNA from all RNA. After uracil-DNA glycosylase treatment, a first 18-cycle PCR used universal primers M1SS and BC2_uni_R on all cDNA. Turning to the authors' computational methods: For normalization, 1 million high-quality reads, each with a distinct molecular identifier, were randomly selected from each sample. Reads with shared molecular identifiers were discarded instead of being binned into consensus sequences. MiTCR, set to a Q25 quality threshold and the strictest error-elimination algorithm, was used for CDR3 identification, clonotype clustering and error correction. A nonparametric unseen species model with Euler transformation was used to estimate a lower bound on total TCR beta diversity. TCRdb cleaned the public reads at Q25 with fastp, built clones with MiXCR and kept in-frame beta chains. One record per CDR3 amino acid sequence lists the most common genes and DNA. The V and J calls follow TCRdb's processing rather than the paper's. The sample table holds approximately 800,000 distinct CDR3 sequences, of which 62% were seen once. The ten largest clonotypes hold 28% of the sample.

The sequence came from a man aged 30 to 39 in good health. The rearranged chain carries TRBV6-2 or TRBV6-3 and TRBJ1-5; 7 middle bases align to TRBD1. The sequenced sample was blood. The CDR3 has the sequence CASNDRQGSQPQHF. The bases read TGTGCCAGCAACGACCGACAGGGCAGTCAGCCCCAGCATTTT.